A few counts support the clone carrying this T cell receptor (beta chain). Its specificity is unknown. This record comes from a study of beta chain features in type 1 diabetes. Study as a whole: Analysis included more than 90 million sorted cells drawn from all samples. Study-level findings and limits: Researchers report that Type 1 diabetes patients had moderately but significantly shorter TCRB CDR3s across all four CD4+ subsets. The similarity of naive, central memory and Treg TCRB repertoires appeared greater among patients than among healthy donors.

In germline, CDR1 is MDHEN, CDR2 SYDVKM. Trimming removed 2 bases from V and 4 bases from J, with 17 bases in between. The CDR3 extends over 16 amino acids. Expressed TCRB transcripts were sequenced because the entire RNA isolate underwent reverse transcription. Clones were sequenced by immunoSEQ multiplex PCR, and TCRdb holds only the in-frame ones, with some missing. The sample carries almost 350,000 clones, roughly 8.8% recorded once. The sequencing input was central memory CD4+ T cells from blood. The chain carries TRBV28 and TRBJ1-2; D call uncertain. This TCR was sampled from a man aged 25-40 years with type 1 diabetes. The CDR3 coding sequence is TGTGCCAGCAGTTTAAGATCTAGGCGGGGTACCTATGGCTACACCTTC. Translating gives CASSLRSRRGTYGYTF.